The text below deals with one T cell receptor (beta chain). Antigen: not known. This sample is part of a study of blood T cells in healthy people across ages. Points from the study as a whole: Per million T cells, TCR beta diversity dropped about linearly as age rose.

Germline CDR1 is MNHNS and CDR2 is SASEGT. The CDR3 runs 14 residues. Trimming shortened V by 8 bases and J by 2 bases, and 13 bases separated the two germline ends. Alongside a J-beta primer mix, a sample-barcoded 5' primer served in a second PCR lasting about 7 to 12 cycles. With 12 random nucleotides, a template-switch adaptor tagged each individual cDNA molecule. TCRdb recomputed calls from the 5' RACE reads with MiXCR, one row per CDR3 protein. Counted here are around 1,000,000 distinct CDR3 sequences, around 27% occurring once; the ten biggest clones make up about 0.8%. These data were also filed under a second study, of T cells of mothers and their children. That study adds: Mothers yielded over 8 million CDR3 reads, children 2.5 million to 3.5 million each. Similar thymic selection effects on TCR recombination output appear in pairs, both related and unrelated.

Sequenced: blood. V usage is TRBV6-1 and J usage is TRBJ1-5; D remains ambiguous. The sequence was obtained from a girl under 10 years old in good health. The DNA for the CDR3 is TGTGCCAGCGGCGAGGAGTGGGGCAATCAGCCCCAGCATTTT. It yields the protein CASGEEWGNQPQHF.